Listed here is a single T cell receptor (beta chain). Its antigen is still unknown. There are no base qualities to consult, and no much larger clone falls within one base. The CDR3 starts with the cysteine, ends with the phenylalanine, and has 14 residues. This entry keeps only the CDR3 DNA: 42 bases, framed from base 1. Trimming leaves V shorter by 8 bases and J shorter by 4 bases, with the junction holding 8 bases beyond the gene matches. For CDR1 and CDR2, the germline V gene lists KGHDR and SFDVKD. This entry is derived from a study of control samples from healthy donors and cancer patients (dated by TCRdb to 2018 to 2020). The library was built by means of the immunoSEQ multiplex PCR assay. TCRdb mirrors the immuneACCESS table, restricted to in-frame sequences. Some clones are absent from its copies; in checked studies, under half trace to an unresolved V gene, and the reason for the others is unknown. This sample has roughly 140,000 clones in its table, and nearly 95% of those were observed once. The ten largest clones capture under 2.5% of the sample.

The sequence joins TRBV24-1 to TRBJ2-3, with 7 central nucleotides matching TRBD1. This receptor was taken from a man between 50 and 59 years old in good health. Sequenced material: blood. The CDR3 corresponds to CATTMTGKPDTQYF. DNA sequence: TGTGCCACCACTATGACAGGGAAACCAGATACGCAGTATTTT.